A single sample is the source of the 29 T cell receptor beta chains below, sequenced in a study of radiotherapy plus CTLA-4 blockade in lung cancer. The assay was immunoSEQ multiplex PCR, and TCRdb's table has in-frame clones only and misses some. Of tens of thousands of clones in the sample, around 79% were seen once. This specimen consisted of peripheral blood, obtained from a patient treated with radiotherapy plus ipilimumab. Receptor source: a human donor with non-small cell lung cancer who had a complete response to radiotherapy plus ipilimumab.

The chain combines TRBV30 with TRBJ2-1; D may be TRBD2 (6 bases). Between the trimmed V and J ends, which lost 5 bases and 0 bases, there was a span of 17 bases. This CDR3 has 16 amino acids. Germline CDR1 GTSNPN, CDR2 SVGIG (reference sequence). The CDR3 sequence: CAWGPGRTNSYNEQFF. CDR3 DNA: TGTGCCTGGGGGCCGGGTAGGACTAACTCCTACAATGAGCAGTTCTTC. Using reference TRBV30 and TRBJ2-1 for the parts outside the CDR3, the full variable domain is SQTIHQWPATLVQPVGSPLSLECTVEGTSNPNLYWYRQAAGRGLQLLFYSVGIGQISSEVPQNLSASRPQDRQFILSSKKLLLSDSGFYLCAWGPGRTNSYNEQFFGPGTRLTVL.

The V gene is TRBV27, the J gene TRBJ2-1; TRBD1 might be the D (5 bases). Deletions cut 1 base from V and 5 bases from J, with 15 bases between. The germline V gene encodes CDR1 MNHEY and CDR2 SMNVEV (reference sequence). CDR3 size: 16 residues. The CDR3 is CASSLLTTADNNEQFF. The CDR3, as DNA: TGTGCCAGCAGTTTATTGACGACAGCCGATAACAATGAGCAGTTCTTC.

This clone occurred a few times. In nucleotides, the CDR3 is TGTGCCAGCAGCTTGGCGGAGGGATCCTTTTCTAGCACAGATACGCAGTATTTT. Amino acids: CASSLAEGSFSSTDTQYF. The chain joins TRBV5-8 to TRBJ2-3; TRBD2 might be the D (6 bases). Trimming stripped 0 bases from V and 0 bases from J, with 17 bases between. In germline, CDR1 is SGHTS, CDR2 YDEGEE. This CDR3 comprises 18 residues.

V usage is TRBV27 and J usage is TRBJ2-3, with 10 bases lining up with TRBD2. J gave up 1 base and V 5 bases, and 3 bases lay outside the gene matches. Germline values: CDR1 MNHEY, CDR2 SMNVEV (reference sequence). This CDR3 is built from 15 residues. CDR3 protein: CASSLAGVRTDTQYF. The CDR3 DNA follows: TGTGCCAGCAGTCTAGCGGGAGTCCGCACAGATACGCAGTATTTT.

CDR3 residues: CASSLAGGRGWTQYF. CDR3 DNA: TGTGCCAGCAGCTTAGCGGGCGGACGGGGATGGACCCAGTACTTC. The gene calls are TRBV7-8 and TRBJ2-5; a possible D gene is TRBD2 (5 bases). The V end lost 0 bases, the J end lost 7 bases, and 15 bases lay between the germline ends. The V gene's germline CDR1 is SGHVS and CDR2 FQNEAQ. This CDR3 has 15 amino acids.

V usage is TRBV10-1 and J usage is TRBJ2-1; D may be TRBD1 (6 bases). This CDR3 region has 13 residues. Trimming shortened V by 4 bases and J by 9 bases, and 13 bases separated the two germline ends. CDR1 and CDR2 (germline): WNHNN, SYGVQD (reference sequence). This chain's CDR3 is CASSAGSRGEQFF. The CDR3 bases are TGCGCCAGCAGTGCGGGTTCCAGGGGTGAGCAGTTCTTC.

This rearrangement joins TRBV10-2 to TRBJ2-1, with D hard to call. The CDR3 is 12 residues long. V lost 8 bases to trimming and J lost 6 bases, with 11 bases between them. Germline lookup yields CDR1 WSHSY and CDR2 SAAADI. This CDR3 reads CASSPGSNEQFF. In DNA form, the CDR3 reads TGCGCCAGCTCCCCGGGTAGCAATGAGCAGTTCTTC.

The chain combines TRBV10-3 with TRBJ2-7; 9 bases match TRBD1. The CDR3 loop spans 14 amino acids. Per germline, CDR1 ENHRY and CDR2 SYGVKD. Trimming removed 1 base from V and 3 bases from J; junction bases left unmatched: 1. The CDR3 here is CAISEYRGLYEQYF. Written as DNA, the CDR3 is TGTGCCATCAGTGAGTACAGGGGGCTCTACGAGCAGTACTTC.

The J gene is TRBJ1-2, the V gene TRBV27; D uncertain. Between the trimmed V and J ends, which lost 2 bases and 4 bases, there was a span of 14 bases. This CDR3 region has 15 residues. From germline, CDR1 is MNHEY and CDR2 SMNVEV (reference sequence). Here the CDR3 DNA reads TGTGCCAGCAGTTTAGGGCCATTTAAAAGCTATGGCTACACCTTC. The encoded protein is CASSLGPFKSYGYTF.

The gene calls are TRBV12-5 and TRBJ2-2, with D possibly TRBD1 on 5 matching bases. The germline V gene has CDR1 LGHNT and CDR2 FRNRAP. CDR3 length: 14 amino acids. Trimming removed 4 bases at V and 1 base at J, with 7 bases between. CDR3 in DNA: TGTGCTAGTGGTTGGACACAGAACACCGGGGAGCTGTTTTTT. Translated: CASGWTQNTGELFF. The whole variable domain, filled in from reference TRBV12-5 and TRBJ2-2, reads DARVTQTPRHKVTEMGQEVTMRCQPILGHNTVFWYRQTMMQGLELLAYFRNRAPLDDSGMPKDRFSAEMPDATLATLKIQPSEPRDSAVYFCASGWTQNTGELFFGEGSRLTVL.

The V and J genes are TRBV10-3 and TRBJ2-1, with TRBD2 identical over 12 bases. Germline loops: CDR1 ENHRY, CDR2 SYGVKD. The junction had 6 bases not matched to a gene; V was cut back by 1 base and J by 8 bases. CDR3 length equals 16 residues. In nucleotides, the CDR3 is TGTGCCATCAGTGAGTTACTAGCGGGGGGTCGGGATGAGCAGTTCTTC. This sequence encodes CAISELLAGGRDEQFF.

The V call is TRBV11-2, the J call TRBJ1-1; no clear D gene. Germline lookup yields CDR1 SGHAT and CDR2 FQNNGV. The CDR3 length is 15 residues. Trimming cost V 4 bases and J 3 bases, with 15 bases left between them. The CDR3 loop reads CASSSYPKGDTEAFF. CDR3 coding DNA: TGTGCCAGCAGCTCCTACCCGAAGGGAGACACTGAAGCTTTCTTT.

CDR3 DNA sequence: TGTGCCAGCTCACCAGCAGGAGGGAACACTGAAGCTTTCTTT. It yields the protein CASSPAGGNTEAFF. The chain uses TRBV18 and TRBJ1-1; D not resolved. The germline V and J ends were trimmed by 2 bases and 1 base, with 8 bases remaining between them. Germline assignment: CDR1 KGHSH and CDR2 LQKENI. This CDR3 spans 14 amino acids. Full variable domain (remainder filled in from reference TRBV18 and TRBJ1-1): NAGVMQNPRHLVRRRGQEARLRCSPMKGHSHVYWYRQLPEEGLKFMVYLQKENIIDESGMPKERFSAEFPKEGPSILRIQQVVRGDSAAYFCASSPAGGNTEAFFGQGTRLTVV.

The chain uses TRBV11-2 and TRBJ2-2; 7 bases agree with TRBD2. Looked up from germline, CDR1 is SGHAT and CDR2 is FQNNGV. Trimming cost V 4 bases and J 6 bases; bases outside gene matches: 5. CDR3 size: 14 residues. The CDR3 bases are TGTGCCAGCAGCTCGCCACGGGGGGCCGGGGAGCTGTTTTTT. Its translation is CASSSPRGAGELFF.

The V gene is TRBV7-2, the J gene TRBJ1-1; 10 bases agree with TRBD1. Germline V gives CDR1 SGHTA, CDR2 FQGNSA. The length of the CDR3 is 15 residues. After removal of 5 bases from V and 1 base from J, the junction contained 4 bases not matched to a gene. The CDR3 reads CASSRWTGGNTEAFF. CDR3 coding DNA: TGTGCCAGCAGCAGGTGGACAGGGGGGAACACTGAAGCTTTCTTT.

This chain uses TRBV7-9 with TRBJ1-2, with D uncertain. This CDR3 spans 13 amino acids. Germline values: CDR1 SEHNR, CDR2 FQNEAQ (reference sequence). The V end lost 1 base, the J end lost 10 bases, and 13 bases lay between the germline ends. The CDR3 sequence is CASSLGFASPYTF. The CDR3 bases are TGTGCCAGCAGCTTAGGTTTCGCCAGTCCCTACACCTTC.

This clone occurred a few times. The V and J genes are TRBV4-1 and TRBJ2-3, with 11 bases fitting TRBD2. The CDR3 sequence is 18 residues long. V lost 4 bases and J lost 2; bases outside the gene matches: 11. Per the germline V gene, CDR1 is MGHRA and CDR2 is YSYEKL. DNA of the CDR3: TGCGCCAGCAGCCCTTCCGGGACTAGCGGTACCCTCACAGATACGCAGTATTTT. The encoded protein is CASSPSGTSGTLTDTQYF.

This clone was recorded once. The genes are TRBV2 and TRBJ1-1, with D possibly being TRBD1 (6 bases). This CDR3 region has 17 residues. V lost 8 bases and J lost 1, with 23 bases in between. CDR1 and CDR2 (germline): SNHLY, FYNNEI. DNA of the CDR3: TGTGCCAGCTCTTTGTTACAGGGAACAATTTGGAACACTGAAGCTTTCTTT. It encodes CASSLLQGTIWNTEAFF.

The chain couples TRBV28 to TRBJ2-4; the D gene is possibly TRBD2 (5 bases). Per germline, CDR1 MDHEN and CDR2 SYDVKM. The CDR3 contains 14 residues. Trimming stripped 5 bases from V and 6 bases from J, with 14 bases between. For the CDR3, the DNA is TGTGCCAGCAGTCGAGGAGGCAAGCTAAACATTCAGTACTTC. Translating gives CASSRGGKLNIQYF. Full variable domain (outside the CDR3, taken from reference TRBV28 and TRBJ2-4): DVKVTQSSRYLVKRTGEKVFLECVQDMDHENMFWYRQDPGLGLRLIYFSYDVKMKEKGDIPEGYSVSREKKERFSLILESASTNQTSMYLCASSRGGKLNIQYFGAGTRLSVL.

The chain recombines TRBV5-1 with TRBJ2-5; TRBD2 matches 7 bases. The assigned J gene may be wrong: the sequence end matches TRBJ2-7 better. The germline V gene has CDR1 SGHRS and CDR2 YFSETQ. This CDR3 spans 14 amino acids. The CDR3, as DNA: TGCGCCAGCAGCTTGGGGGAGGGGCCCTACGAGCAGTACTTC. Its translation: CASSLGEGPYEQYF.

The chain combines TRBV30 with TRBJ2-7; a weak D match, TRBD1 (5 bases). In germline, CDR1 is GTSNPN, CDR2 SVGIG (reference sequence). V was pared by 0 bases and J by 7 bases, with 13 bases between. This CDR3 spans 13 amino acids. The CDR3 DNA sequence: TGTGCCTGGAGTGTAGTCAGGGCAGGGGAGCAGTACTTC. This translates into CAWSVVRAGEQYF.

J is TRBJ2-1 and V is TRBV27; 8 positions agree with TRBD1. Germline CDR1 and CDR2: MNHEY and SMNVEV (reference sequence). This CDR3 is built from 15 residues. The V and J ends lost 5 bases and 0 bases, in that order; junction bases with no gene match: 3. The CDR3 is CASSRQGSSYNEQFF. As DNA, the CDR3 is TGTGCCAGCAGTCGACAGGGGAGCTCCTACAATGAGCAGTTCTTC.

The chain employs TRBV5-4 and TRBJ1-1, with D possibly matching TRBD1 (6 bases). Germline V gene data show CDR1 as SGHNT and CDR2 as YYREEE (reference sequence). Trimming removed 2 bases from V and 0 bases from J, with 11 bases in between. The CDR3 extends over 15 amino acids. The CDR3 loop is CASSFAGTLNTEAFF. The CDR3 DNA reads as TGTGCCAGCAGCTTCGCCGGGACACTGAACACTGAAGCTTTCTTT.

The genes are TRBV6-6 and TRBJ2-7; 10 bases fit TRBD2. CDR1 is MNHNY and CDR2 is SVGAGI in the germline V gene (reference sequence). This CDR3 is 15 amino acids long. The ends lost 0 bases at V and 6 bases at J; junction bases unmatched: 5. CDR3 DNA: TGTGCCAGCAGTTACTCGTCCAGCGGGAGGGGCGAGCAGTACGTC. Its protein is CASSYSSSGRGEQYV.

This clone was found once. One junction end does not reproduce the germline sequence, and a read error may be involved. The CDR3 reads CASSKPGQMNAEAFF. The CDR3 bases are TGTGCCAGCAGCAAACCGGGACAGATGAACGCTGAAGCTTTCTTT. The chain recombines TRBV6-5 with TRBJ1-1; 7 nucleotides line up with TRBD1. Germline V gene lookup returns CDR1 MNHEY and CDR2 SVGAGI. CDR3 length: 15 amino acids.

The chain uses TRBV12-5 and TRBJ2-7; a weak D match, TRBD2 (6 bases). V gave up 4 bases and J gave up 3 bases, with 19 bases separating them. CDR3 length equals 16 residues. Germline V gene sequence: CDR1 LGHNT, CDR2 FRNRAP. CDR3 coding DNA: TGTGCTAGTGGTTCCCGGAGGGGTAGGATAAACTACGAGCAGTACTTC. It specifies CASGSRRGRINYEQYF.

This clone occurred a few times. The chain is built from TRBV6-1 and TRBJ1-5; 10 nucleotides align to TRBD1. V trimming: 1 base; J trimming: 5 bases; junction bases outside the gene matches: 5. CDR1 and CDR2 from the germline V gene are MNHNS and SASEGT. This CDR3 contains 16 residues. The CDR3 region is CASSEVPGQGYQPQHF. The CDR3 DNA reads as TGTGCCAGCAGTGAAGTCCCGGGACAGGGGTATCAGCCCCAGCATTTT.

The chain employs TRBV27 and TRBJ2-7; 8 bases are a match to TRBD1. From germline, CDR1 is MNHEY and CDR2 SMNVEV (reference sequence). V shed 5 bases, J shed 0 bases, and the junction held 12 bases outside the gene matches. The CDR3 sequence is 17 residues long. The CDR3 region has the DNA TGTGCCAGCAGTCCCTCTCGACAGGGGCCTCACTCCTACGAGCAGTACTTC. Translation: CASSPSRQGPHSYEQYF.

The chain recombines TRBV12-2 with TRBJ2-7; TRBD2 is the table's D call and was not checked against the DNA. TRBV12-2 is a pseudogene. The CDR3 sequence is 17 residues long. The CDR3 DNA reads as TGTGCAAGTCGCTTCGCGAAGCGGGAGAATTTCTCCTACGAGCAGTACGTC. Translating gives CASRFAKRENFSYEQYV.